This TCR beta chain was obtained from a study of T cells after yellow fever vaccination. For the study at large: It was SMART-Seq v4 Ultra Low Input that prepared the fractions with low cell numbers. Notes on the study in general: Post-booster repertoires contained most primary-vaccination clones again (approximately 95% CD4, about 88% CD8). Relatively few clonotypes were ones that appeared in both CD4 and CD8 compartments.

With regard to this clonotype: Its antigen is unknown.

The study made its TCR cDNA through 5'RACE template switching. That step introduced a universal primer site along with UMIs. MiXCR, applied by TCRdb to the 5' RACE reads, yields one record per CDR3 protein. Counted here are about 330,000 distinct CDR3 sequences, around 6.8% occurring once; the ten biggest clones make up roughly 19%. Sequencing was performed on PBMCs, taken roughly 45 days after the first yellow fever vaccination. This clonotype was sampled from a man younger than 30 who received the YFV17D yellow fever vaccine.

The CDR3 sequence is CASSGTSLSRGYTF. The DNA of the CDR3 is TGTGCCAGCAGCGGGACCTCACTTTCGAGGGGCTACACCTTC. This chain uses TRBV2 with TRBJ1-2, with D tentatively TRBD1 (5 bases). Germline V gene data show CDR1 as SNHLY and CDR2 as FYNNEI. The V end was cut by 6 bases, the J end by 8 bases, with 19 bases between. The CDR3 is made up of 14 amino acids. Looking up the rest from reference TRBV2 and TRBJ1-2 gives the full variable domain: EPEVTQTPSHQVTQMGQEVILRCVPISNHLYFYWYRQILGQKVEFLVSFYNNEISEKSEIFDDQFSVERPDGSNFTLKIRSTKLEDSAMYFCASSGTSLSRGYTFGSGTRLTVV.